Listed below are T cell receptor beta chains from one sample, sequenced in a study of blood T cell repertoires in COVID-19. Generated by immunoSEQ multiplex PCR, the TCRdb table keeps only in-frame clones and is missing some. The sample records 130,000 or so clones, 69% being singletons. Sequencing was performed on peripheral blood. Receptors were obtained from a woman aged 70-85 years with acute or convalescent COVID-19. Both conserved end residues are part of each CDR3. The order of the fields is CDR3 DNA, CDR3 protein, CDR3 length, J gene, clone size, V gene, D gene. A D gene is named only where the DNA matches it firmly. Not every row has a clone size; where given, it reads once, few, many or a size class.

CDR3 DNA: TGTGCCAGCAGTCGACGGACAGGCATGAACACTGAAGCTTTCTTT; CDR3 protein: CASSRRTGMNTEAFF; CDR3 length: 15; J gene: TRBJ1-1; clone size: few; V gene: TRBV7-2; D gene: TRBD1
CDR3 DNA: TGCGCCAGCAGCCAAGATGAGCTCCAGAGGTACAATGAGCAGTTCTTC; CDR3 protein: CASSQDELQRYNEQFF; CDR3 length: 16; J gene: TRBJ2-1; clone size: -; V gene: TRBV4-1; D gene: -
CDR3 DNA: TGTGCCAGCAGTTACGCGCTCGGGGGTCTGGGCACAGATACGCAGTATTTT; CDR3 protein: CASSYALGGLGTDTQYF; CDR3 length: 17; J gene: TRBJ2-3; clone size: -; V gene: TRBV6-2/TRBV6-3; D gene: -
CDR3 DNA: TGCAGCGTTGCCGGGACAGGGCCCACTGAAGCTTTCTTT; CDR3 protein: CSVAGTGPTEAFF; CDR3 length: 13; J gene: TRBJ1-1; clone size: -; V gene: TRBV29-1; D gene: TRBD1
CDR3 DNA: TGTGCCAGCAGACAGGGGACCAATCAGCCCCAGCATTTT; CDR3 protein: CASRQGTNQPQHF; CDR3 length: 13; J gene: TRBJ1-5; clone size: -; V gene: TRBV28; D gene: TRBD1
CDR3 DNA: TGTGCCAGCAGCTTATTAGTCAACACTGAAGCTTTCTTT; CDR3 protein: CASSLLVNTEAFF; CDR3 length: 13; J gene: TRBJ1-1; clone size: -; V gene: TRBV11-3; D gene: -
CDR3 DNA: TGTGCCAGCAGTGAAGAGACAGGGAACACTGAAGCTTTCTTT; CDR3 protein: CASSEETGNTEAFF; CDR3 length: 14; J gene: TRBJ1-1; clone size: -; V gene: TRBV2; D gene: -
CDR3 DNA: TGTGCCAGCAGTTCCGCGGGGTTCTCAACTAATGAAAAACTGTTTTTT; CDR3 protein: CASSSAGFSTNEKLFF; CDR3 length: 16; J gene: TRBJ1-4; clone size: -; V gene: TRBV28; D gene: -
CDR3 DNA: TGTGCCTGGAGATTAACAGGGGGCTTATCACCCCTCCACTTT; CDR3 protein: CAWRLTGGLSPLHF; CDR3 length: 14; J gene: TRBJ1-6; clone size: -; V gene: TRBV30; D gene: TRBD1
CDR3 DNA: TGTGCCAGCAGTCAACCGGGACAGGGCTGGGAGACCCAGTACTTC; CDR3 protein: CASSQPGQGWETQYF; CDR3 length: 15; J gene: TRBJ2-5; clone size: -; V gene: TRBV6-5; D gene: TRBD1
CDR3 DNA: TGTGCCAGCAGTGAATCAGGGTTGACTGAAGCTTTCTTT; CDR3 protein: CASSESGLTEAFF; CDR3 length: 13; J gene: TRBJ1-1; clone size: -; V gene: TRBV2; D gene: -
CDR3 DNA: TGTGCCAGCAGCCAAGCCGGCCGACTAGCGGGTGGCGCAGATACGCAGTATTTT; CDR3 protein: CASSQAGRLAGGADTQYF; CDR3 length: 18; J gene: TRBJ2-3; clone size: -; V gene: TRBV4-2; D gene: TRBD2
CDR3 DNA: TGTGCCATCAGTGAGTCGGCAACAATCCCCTACGAGCAGTACTTC; CDR3 protein: CAISESATIPYEQYF; CDR3 length: 15; J gene: TRBJ2-7; clone size: -; V gene: TRBV10-3; D gene: -
CDR3 DNA: TGTGCCAGCACCACGGCCGGGACTGGGGGGGGCGAGCAGTACTTC; CDR3 protein: CASTTAGTGGGEQYF; CDR3 length: 15; J gene: TRBJ2-7; clone size: -; V gene: TRBV5-4; D gene: TRBD2
CDR3 DNA: TGTGCCAGCAGCCCCGTAGCGGGAGGAATCTTGGGTGAGCAGTTCTTC; CDR3 protein: CASSPVAGGILGEQFF; CDR3 length: 16; J gene: TRBJ2-1; clone size: -; V gene: TRBV7-3; D gene: TRBD2
CDR3 DNA: TGCGCCAGCAGCTTGGTAGCGGATACGCAGTATTTT; CDR3 protein: CASSLVADTQYF; CDR3 length: 12; J gene: TRBJ2-3; clone size: -; V gene: TRBV5-1; D gene: -
CDR3 DNA: TGTGCCATCAGAGGGACAGGGGGGTCATACGAGCAGTACTTC; CDR3 protein: CAIRGTGGSYEQYF; CDR3 length: 14; J gene: TRBJ2-7; clone size: -; V gene: TRBV10-3; D gene: TRBD1
CDR3 DNA: TGTGCCAGCAGCTTGTACGGGAGCTCTGGAAACACCATATATTTT; CDR3 protein: CASSLYGSSGNTIYF; CDR3 length: 15; J gene: TRBJ1-3; clone size: -; V gene: TRBV5-4; D gene: -
CDR3 DNA: TGTGCCAGCAGTTTAAGTACGCTTGGGAGCCAGTACTTC; CDR3 protein: CASSLSTLGSQYF; CDR3 length: 13; J gene: TRBJ2-5; clone size: -; V gene: TRBV28; D gene: -
CDR3 DNA: TGTGCCAGCAGTGAATATTTTAATGGCTACACCTTC; CDR3 protein: CASSEYFNGYTF; CDR3 length: 12; J gene: TRBJ1-2; clone size: few; V gene: TRBV25-1; D gene: -
CDR3 DNA: TGTGCCAGTAGTCTCCGACCGAGGGCCCAGCCCCAGCATTTT; CDR3 protein: CASSLRPRAQPQHF; CDR3 length: 14; J gene: TRBJ1-5; clone size: -; V gene: TRBV19; D gene: -
CDR3 DNA: TGCGCCAGCAGTGAGAACGGAGAGGAGACCCAGTACTTC; CDR3 protein: CASSENGEETQYF; CDR3 length: 13; J gene: TRBJ2-5; clone size: -; V gene: TRBV10-1; D gene: -
CDR3 DNA: TGTGCCAGCAGCCAAGCTCAGGGGGCGGCCTATGAAGCTTTCTTT; CDR3 protein: CASSQAQGAAYEAFF; CDR3 length: 15; J gene: TRBJ1-1; clone size: few; V gene: TRBV3-1/TRBV3-2; D gene: TRBD1
CDR3 DNA: TGTGCCAGCAGTCCCCCAGTGGTTCGCTGGGAGCAGTACTTC; CDR3 protein: CASSPPVVRWEQYF; CDR3 length: 14; J gene: TRBJ2-7; clone size: -; V gene: TRBV2; D gene: -
CDR3 DNA: TGTGCCAGCAGTGGGGGACAGCAAGAGACCCAGTACTTC; CDR3 protein: CASSGGQQETQYF; CDR3 length: 13; J gene: TRBJ2-5; clone size: -; V gene: TRBV27; D gene: TRBD1